The 23 T cell receptor beta chains below come from one sample, sequenced in a study of T cell repertoires in cytomegalovirus infection. TCRdb called the reads again in MiXCR, with one record for every CDR3 protein. The table has approximately 730,000 distinct CDR3 sequences, around 35% seen once. These receptors' antigens are unknown. Sequencing was performed on cultured PBMCs, taken from culture after CMV antigen stimulation. These receptors came from a human donor in good health (CMV status not recorded). Some clones in this sample may be carry-over from other donors' samples.

This clonotype showed up many times. This chain links TRBV28 with TRBJ1-1; TRBD1 agrees at 8 bases. From germline, CDR1 is MDHEN and CDR2 SYDVKM. The CDR3 is 18 amino acids. V lost 9 bases and J lost 2; bases outside the gene matches: 20. The CDR3: CARHPRVDRGHLNTEAFF. For the CDR3, the DNA is TGTGCCAGGCATCCAAGAGTCGACAGGGGTCACCTTAACACTGAAGCTTTCTTT.

The V and J genes are TRBV12-3 or TRBV12-4 and TRBJ1-3, with a possible D match to TRBD1 (5 bases). The CDR3 spans 15 residues. V lost 7 bases to trimming and J lost 0 bases, with 13 bases between them. CDR3 DNA sequence: TGTGCCAGCAACCAGGACACGAGCTCTGGAAACACCATATATTTT. It yields the protein CASNQDTSSGNTIYF.

The V call is TRBV7-9, the J call TRBJ2-1, with 8 bases fitting TRBD2. The CDR3 runs 16 residues. V lost 4 bases and J lost 2; bases outside the gene matches: 7. From germline, CDR1 is SEHNR and CDR2 FQNEAQ (reference sequence). DNA of the CDR3: TGTGCCAGCAGCTCAAGAGGCGGGGGGCCCTACAATGAGCAGTTCTTC. It translates to CASSSRGGGPYNEQFF.

This chain joins TRBV6-8 and TRBJ2-5; 12 positions agree with TRBD2. Germline CDR1 reads MNHGY; CDR2 reads SAAAGT. This CDR3 has 15 amino acids. V shed 7 bases and J 3 bases; nucleotides not matched to a gene: 6. The DNA of the CDR3 is TGTGCCAGCAAAACACTAGCGGGGGGCAAAGAGACCCAGTACTTC. Translation: CASKTLAGGKETQYF.

The chain is built from TRBV20-1 and TRBJ2-1; a possible D gene is TRBD1 (6 bases). Germline-derived CDR1 and CDR2 are DFQATT and SNEGSKA (reference sequence). With 0 bases removed from V and 0 bases from J, the gap between germline ends came to 12 bases. The CDR3 covers 16 residues. The DNA for the CDR3 is TGCAGTGCTAGAGATGTGGGGGCTAGCTCCTACAATGAGCAGTTCTTC. Translated: CSARDVGASSYNEQFF.

This clonotype was counted between two and nine times. The V gene is TRBV6-2 or TRBV6-3, the J gene TRBJ1-1; possibly TRBD1 for D (6 bases). CDR3 length equals 15 residues. Germline V gene data show CDR1 as MNHEY and CDR2 as SVGEGT. The V end was cut by 4 bases, the J end by 3 bases, with 15 bases between. For the CDR3, the DNA is TGTGCCAGCAGTTCCCCCGGACAGATTTACACTGAAGCTTTCTTT. Translated, it gives CASSSPGQIYTEAFF.

This clonotype has ten or more counts. This rearrangement joins TRBV7-2 to TRBJ2-7; D possibly corresponds to TRBD2 (5 bases). Germline V CDR1 and CDR2: SGHTA, FQGNSA. V lost 3 bases and J lost 3, with 12 bases in between. This CDR3 has 14 residues. The CDR3 coding sequence is TGTGCCAGCAGCTTCGGCCGGGAAAGCTACGAGCAGTACTTC. It yields the protein CASSFGRESYEQYF. Variable domain in full (rest from reference TRBV7-2 and TRBJ2-7): GAGVSQSPSNKVTEKGKDVELRCDPISGHTALYWYRQSLGQGLEFLIYFQGNSAPDKSGLPSDRFSAERTGGSVSTLTIQRTQQEDSAVYLCASSFGRESYEQYFGPGTRLTVT.

This clonotype was found many times. The chain uses TRBV7-2 and TRBJ2-1; no firm D call. Germline CDR1 SGHTA, CDR2 FQGNSA. Trimming shortened V by 5 bases and J by 7 bases, and 15 bases separated the two germline ends. The CDR3 length is 14 residues. The CDR3 reads CASSPTLSLNEQFF. The CDR3 bases are TGTGCCAGCAGCCCAACTCTGTCGTTGAATGAGCAGTTCTTC.

A few counts support this clonotype. The genes are TRBV12-3 or TRBV12-4 and TRBJ1-3; D remains unclear. This CDR3 is 14 amino acids long. V lost 4 bases, J lost 0 bases, and 7 bases lay in between. CDR3 sequence reads: CASSSVLSGNTIYF. The CDR3 DNA reads as TGTGCCAGCAGTTCTGTTCTCTCTGGAAACACCATATATTTT.

This chain joins TRBV6-5 and TRBJ1-1; a weak D match, TRBD1 (6 bases). The CDR3 loop spans 14 amino acids. From germline, CDR1 is MNHEY and CDR2 SVGAGI. Trimming stripped 2 bases from V and 5 bases from J, with 12 bases between. This chain's CDR3 is CASSYTHRETEAFF. CDR3 coding DNA: TGTGCCAGCAGTTACACCCACAGGGAAACTGAAGCTTTCTTT.

This clonotype was counted only a few times. V gene TRBV19 combines with J gene TRBJ2-7, with 8 bases identical to TRBD2. The CDR3 extends over 16 amino acids. CDR1 and CDR2 (germline): LNHDA, SQIVND (reference sequence). J lost 0 bases, V lost 0 bases, and 4 bases had no gene match. The CDR3 reads CASSIDLSGNSYEQYF. In DNA, the CDR3 is TGTGCCAGTAGTATAGATCTTAGCGGGAACTCCTACGAGCAGTACTTC.

This clonotype was found a few times. The rearrangement uses TRBV11-2 and TRBJ2-7, with 11 bases that match TRBD2. Germline CDR1 SGHAT, CDR2 FQNNGV. The CDR3 contains 17 residues. Trimming took 4 bases from V and 3 from J; bases not matched to a gene: 11. CDR3 bases: TGTGCCAGCAGCTACCGGGAGGGTAGCGGGAGGGACTACGAGCAGTACTTC. This encodes CASSYREGSGRDYEQYF.

In regard to this clonotype: This may be a read error: a much more frequent sequence differs by one nucleotide. The chain uses TRBV7-2 and TRBJ2-1; perhaps TRBD1 as D (6 bases). CDR3 size: 14 residues. The germline CDR1 and CDR2 sequences are SGHTA and FQGNSA. Between the trimmed V and J ends, which lost 5 bases and 8 bases, there was a span of 16 bases. The CDR3 loop is CASSLNLGADEQFF. DNA of the CDR3: TGTGCCAGCAGCCTGAATCTGGGGGCCGATGAGCAGTTCTTC.

Only one count was recorded for this clonotype. The V gene is TRBV11-2, the J gene TRBJ2-1, with 7 bases lining up with TRBD1. Trimming cost V 4 bases and J 9 bases; bases outside gene matches: 9. The V gene's germline CDR1 is SGHAT and CDR2 FQNNGV. The CDR3 length is 14 residues. Here the CDR3 reads CASSSGRGNGEQFF. The CDR3, as DNA: TGTGCCAGCAGCTCCGGCAGGGGGAACGGTGAGCAGTTCTTC.

The CDR3 coding sequence is TGTGCCAGCAGTTACTCGAATCCTAGCGGGTGGTCCGGGCAGTTCTTC. It codes for CASSYSNPSGWSGQFF. V is TRBV6-2 or TRBV6-3 and J is TRBJ2-1; the match to TRBD2 covers 8 bases. J gave up 12 bases and V 0 bases, and 13 bases lay outside the gene matches. Per the germline V gene, CDR1 is MNHEY and CDR2 is SVGEGT. The CDR3 loop spans 16 amino acids.

The chain has TRBV6-1 and TRBJ1-6; 11 nucleotides match TRBD1. With V trimmed by 4 bases and J by 6 bases, 2 bases remained unmatched. CDR1 is MNHNS and CDR2 is SASEGT in the germline V gene. This CDR3 contains 15 residues. The CDR3 reads CASSGTGGVNSPLHF. CDR3 nucleotides: TGTGCCAGCAGTGGGACAGGGGGCGTTAATTCACCCCTCCACTTT.

This clonotype appeared once. The chain combines TRBV5-1 with TRBJ2-1; 12 bases agree with TRBD2. The CDR3 runs to 16 residues. Trimming at V came to 5 bases and at J to 2 bases, leaving 5 bases not matched to a gene. The germline V gene has CDR1 SGHRS and CDR2 YFSETQ. CDR3 amino acids: CASSYGLAGTYNEQFF. The CDR3 DNA reads as TGCGCCAGCAGTTACGGACTAGCGGGGACCTACAATGAGCAGTTCTTC.

The V call is TRBV3-1, the J call TRBJ2-1; 7 bases align to TRBD2. Per the germline V gene, CDR1 is LGHDT and CDR2 is YNNKEL (reference sequence). This CDR3 has 15 residues. V was clipped by 6 bases and J by 6 bases; unmatched bases: 11. The CDR3 region is CASSARGEGLNEQFF. CDR3 DNA sequence: TGTGCCAGCAGTGCCCGGGGGGAGGGCCTCAATGAGCAGTTCTTC.

This clonotype occurred many times. V is TRBV12-3 or TRBV12-4 and J is TRBJ1-2; no clear D. The ends were cut back, 6 bases at V and 4 bases at J, with 12 bases in the middle. The CDR3 sequence is 13 residues long. The CDR3 loop is CASSPLESYGYTF. The CDR3 bases are TGTGCCAGCAGCCCCTTAGAGAGCTATGGCTACACCTTC.

This clonotype was observed many times. The chain is built from TRBV7-2 and TRBJ2-3; 12 positions match TRBD2. Germline-derived CDR1 and CDR2 are SGHTA and FQGNSA. The CDR3 spans 18 residues. V shed 1 base, J shed 2 bases, and the junction held 7 bases outside the gene matches. CDR3: CASSLVSSGGVYTDTQYF. CDR3 DNA sequence: TGTGCCAGCAGCTTAGTCTCTAGCGGGGGGGTTTACACAGATACGCAGTATTTT.

V gene TRBV7-9 combines with J gene TRBJ2-7; D gene uncertain. The V and J ends lost 4 bases and 3 bases respectively, with 16 bases between them. Germline CDR1 SEHNR, CDR2 FQNEAQ (reference sequence). CDR3 length: 15 amino acids. CDR3 coding DNA: TGTGCCAGCAGCTCTCCCCAGAGGTTGGTCTACGAGCAGTACTTC. Translation: CASSSPQRLVYEQYF.

The CDR3 DNA sequence: TGTGCCAGCAGTTCTAGGCAGCCCCAGCATTTT. Translating gives CASSSRQPQHF. This chain links TRBV28 with TRBJ1-5; D unresolved. The CDR3 has 11 amino acids. The germline V and J ends were trimmed by 4 bases and 7 bases, with 5 bases remaining between them. Germline loops: CDR1 MDHEN, CDR2 SYDVKM.

The chain recombines TRBV18 with TRBJ2-7; 10 bases map to TRBD2. In germline, CDR1 is KGHSH, CDR2 LQKENI. The CDR3 sequence is 15 residues long. With V trimmed by 3 bases and J by 6 bases, 8 bases remained unmatched. CDR3 sequence: CASSPELAGASEQYF. For the CDR3, the DNA is TGTGCCAGCTCACCGGAGCTAGCGGGAGCATCCGAGCAGTACTTC.